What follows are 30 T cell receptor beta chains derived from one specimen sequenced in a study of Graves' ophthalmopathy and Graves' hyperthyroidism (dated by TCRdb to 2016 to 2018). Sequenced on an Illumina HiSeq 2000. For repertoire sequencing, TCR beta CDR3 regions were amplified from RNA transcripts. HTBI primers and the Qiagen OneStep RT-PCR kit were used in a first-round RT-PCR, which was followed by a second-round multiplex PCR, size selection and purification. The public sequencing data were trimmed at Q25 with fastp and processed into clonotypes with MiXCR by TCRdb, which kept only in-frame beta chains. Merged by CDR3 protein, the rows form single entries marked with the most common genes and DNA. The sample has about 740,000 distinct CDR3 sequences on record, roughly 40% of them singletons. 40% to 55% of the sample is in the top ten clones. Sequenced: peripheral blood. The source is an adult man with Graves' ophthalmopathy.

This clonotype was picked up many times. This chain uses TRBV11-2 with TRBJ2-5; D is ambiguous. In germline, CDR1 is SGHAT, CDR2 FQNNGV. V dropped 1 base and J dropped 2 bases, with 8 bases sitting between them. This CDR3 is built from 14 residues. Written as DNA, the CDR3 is TGTGCCAGCAGCTTAGCAGCGTGGCAAGAGACCCAGTACTTC. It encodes CASSLAAWQETQYF.

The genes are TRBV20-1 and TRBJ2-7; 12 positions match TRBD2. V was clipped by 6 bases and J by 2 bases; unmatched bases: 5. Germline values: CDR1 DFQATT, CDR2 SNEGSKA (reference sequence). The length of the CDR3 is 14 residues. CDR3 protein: CSALAGGPTYEQYF. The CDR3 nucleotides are TGCAGTGCCCTAGCGGGAGGGCCGACCTACGAGCAGTACTTC.

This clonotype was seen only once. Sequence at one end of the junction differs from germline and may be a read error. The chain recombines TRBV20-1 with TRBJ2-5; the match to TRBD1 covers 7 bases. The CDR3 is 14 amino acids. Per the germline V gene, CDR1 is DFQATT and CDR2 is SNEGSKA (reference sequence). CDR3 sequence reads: CSARSDRSQGTQYF. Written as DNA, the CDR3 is TGCAGTGCTAGGTCGGACAGGTCACAAGGGACCCAGTACTTC.

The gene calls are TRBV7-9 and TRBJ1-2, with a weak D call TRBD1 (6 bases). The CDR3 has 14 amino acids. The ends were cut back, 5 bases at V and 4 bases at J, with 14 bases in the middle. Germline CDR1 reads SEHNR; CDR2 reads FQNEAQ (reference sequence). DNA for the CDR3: TGTGCCAGCAGCAACCAACAGGGAATCTATGGCTACACCTTC. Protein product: CASSNQQGIYGYTF.

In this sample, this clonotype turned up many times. CDR3 region: CATSEGYGYTF. Here the CDR3 DNA reads TGTGCCACCAGTGAGGGATATGGCTACACCTTC. The chain carries TRBV24-1 and TRBJ1-2, with D uncertain. Deletions cut 4 bases from V and 5 bases from J, with 4 bases between. Germline V CDR1 and CDR2: KGHDR, SFDVKD. The CDR3 is 11 residues long.

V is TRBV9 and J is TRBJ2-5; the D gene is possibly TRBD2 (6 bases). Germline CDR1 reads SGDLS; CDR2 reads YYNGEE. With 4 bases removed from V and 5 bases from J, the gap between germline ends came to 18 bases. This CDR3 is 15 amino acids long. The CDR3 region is CASSSTRDSRETQYF. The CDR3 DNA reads TGTGCCAGCAGCTCGACCCGGGACTCCCGGGAGACCCAGTACTTC. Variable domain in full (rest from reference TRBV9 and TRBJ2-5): DSGVTQTPKHLITATGQRVTLRCSPRSGDLSVYWYQQSLDQGLQFLIQYYNGEERAKGNILERFSAQQFPDLHSELNLSSLELGDSALYFCASSSTRDSRETQYFGPGTRLLVL.

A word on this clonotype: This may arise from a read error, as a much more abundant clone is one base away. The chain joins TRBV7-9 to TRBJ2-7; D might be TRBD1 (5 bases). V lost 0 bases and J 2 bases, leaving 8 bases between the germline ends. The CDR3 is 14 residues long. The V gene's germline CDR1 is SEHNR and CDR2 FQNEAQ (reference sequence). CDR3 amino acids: CASSLAGAAYEQYV. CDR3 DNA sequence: TGTGCCAGCAGCTTAGCAGGGGCGGCCTACGAGCAGTACGTC.

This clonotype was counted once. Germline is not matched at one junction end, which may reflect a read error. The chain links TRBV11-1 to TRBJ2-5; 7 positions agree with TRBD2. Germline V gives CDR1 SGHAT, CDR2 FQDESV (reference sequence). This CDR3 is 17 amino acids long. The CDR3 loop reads CASSLSGLVSGQETQYF. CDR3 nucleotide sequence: TGCGCCAGCAGCTTATCTGGACTAGTGTCAGGGCAAGAGACCCAGTACTTC.

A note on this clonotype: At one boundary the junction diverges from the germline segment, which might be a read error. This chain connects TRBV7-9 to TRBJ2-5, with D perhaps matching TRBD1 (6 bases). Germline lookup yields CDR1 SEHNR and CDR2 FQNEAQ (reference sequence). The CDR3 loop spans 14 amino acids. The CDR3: CASSRGQTQETQYF. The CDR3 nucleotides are TGCGCCAGCAGCCGCGGACAGACCCAAGAGACCCAGTACTTC.

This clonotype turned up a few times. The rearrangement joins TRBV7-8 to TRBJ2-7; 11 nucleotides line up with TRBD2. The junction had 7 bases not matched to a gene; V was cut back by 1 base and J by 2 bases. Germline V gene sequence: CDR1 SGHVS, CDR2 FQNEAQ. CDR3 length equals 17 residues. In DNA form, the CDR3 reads TGTGCCAGCAGCTTAGGCTTCGAGACTAGCGGGACCTACGAGCAGTACTTC. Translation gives CASSLGFETSGTYEQYF.

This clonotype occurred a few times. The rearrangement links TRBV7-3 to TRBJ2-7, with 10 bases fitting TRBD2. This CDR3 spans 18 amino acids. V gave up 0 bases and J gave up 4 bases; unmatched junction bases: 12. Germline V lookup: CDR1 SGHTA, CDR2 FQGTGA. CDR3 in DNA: TGTGCCAGCAGCTTAACGGAAAATAAACTAGCGGGAAAGTACGAGCAGTACTTC. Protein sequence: CASSLTENKLAGKYEQYF.

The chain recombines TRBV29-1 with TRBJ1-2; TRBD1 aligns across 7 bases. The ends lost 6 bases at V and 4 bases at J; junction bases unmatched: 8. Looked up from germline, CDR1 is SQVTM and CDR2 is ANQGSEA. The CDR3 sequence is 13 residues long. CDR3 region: CSVDRQGGYGYTF. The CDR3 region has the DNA TGCAGCGTAGATCGACAGGGTGGCTATGGCTACACCTTC.

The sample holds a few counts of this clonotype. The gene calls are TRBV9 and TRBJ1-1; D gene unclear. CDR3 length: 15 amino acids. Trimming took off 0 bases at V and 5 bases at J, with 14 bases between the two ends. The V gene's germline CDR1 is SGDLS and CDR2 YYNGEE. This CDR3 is CASSVVQHGWTEAFF. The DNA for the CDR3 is TGTGCCAGCAGCGTAGTACAGCATGGGTGGACTGAAGCTTTCTTT.

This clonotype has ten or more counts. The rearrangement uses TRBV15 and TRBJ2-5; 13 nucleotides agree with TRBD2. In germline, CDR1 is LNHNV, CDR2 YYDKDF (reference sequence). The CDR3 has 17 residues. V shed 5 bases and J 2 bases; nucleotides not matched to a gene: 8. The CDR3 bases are TGTGCCACCAGCGGACCGGGACTAGCGGGGCGTCAAGAGACCCAGTACTTC. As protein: CATSGPGLAGRQETQYF.

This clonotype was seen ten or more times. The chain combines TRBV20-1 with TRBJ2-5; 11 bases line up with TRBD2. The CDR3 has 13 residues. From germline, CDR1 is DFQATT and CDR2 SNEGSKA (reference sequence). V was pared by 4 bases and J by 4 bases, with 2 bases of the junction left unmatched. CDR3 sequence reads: CSANLAGGETQYF. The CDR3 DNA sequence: TGCAGTGCTAATCTAGCGGGAGGAGAGACCCAGTACTTC.

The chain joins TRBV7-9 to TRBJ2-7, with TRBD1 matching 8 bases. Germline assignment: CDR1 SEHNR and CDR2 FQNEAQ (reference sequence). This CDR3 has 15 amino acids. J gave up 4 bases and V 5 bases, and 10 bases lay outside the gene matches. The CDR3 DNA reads TGTGCCAGCAGCCACATAGGACAGGGTTCGTACGAGCAGTACTTC. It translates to CASSHIGQGSYEQYF.

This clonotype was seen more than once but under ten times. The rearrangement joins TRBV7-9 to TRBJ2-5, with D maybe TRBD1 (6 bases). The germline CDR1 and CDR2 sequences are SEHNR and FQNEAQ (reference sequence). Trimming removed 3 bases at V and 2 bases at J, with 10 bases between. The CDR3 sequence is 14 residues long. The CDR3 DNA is TGTGCCAGCAGCTTTTTTACAGGGCAAGAGACCCAGTACTTC. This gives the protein CASSFFTGQETQYF. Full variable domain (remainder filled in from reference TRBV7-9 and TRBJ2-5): DTGVSQNPRHKITKRGQNVTFRCDPISEHNRLYWYRQTLGQGPEFLTYFQNEAQLEKSRLLSDRFSAERPKGSFSTLEIQRTEQGDSAMYLCASSFFTGQETQYFGPGTRLLVL.

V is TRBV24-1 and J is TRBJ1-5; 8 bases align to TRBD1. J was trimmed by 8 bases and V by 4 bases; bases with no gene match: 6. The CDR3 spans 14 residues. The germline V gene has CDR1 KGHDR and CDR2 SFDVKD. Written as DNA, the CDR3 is TGTGCCACCAGTGACCCAGGGACAGGAAAGCCCCAGCATTTT. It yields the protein CATSDPGTGKPQHF.

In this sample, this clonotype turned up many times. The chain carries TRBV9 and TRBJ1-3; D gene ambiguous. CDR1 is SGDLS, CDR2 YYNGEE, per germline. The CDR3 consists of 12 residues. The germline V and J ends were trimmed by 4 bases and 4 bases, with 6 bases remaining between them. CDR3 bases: TGTGCCAGCAGCCCTCTCGGAAACACCATATATTTT. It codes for CASSPLGNTIYF.

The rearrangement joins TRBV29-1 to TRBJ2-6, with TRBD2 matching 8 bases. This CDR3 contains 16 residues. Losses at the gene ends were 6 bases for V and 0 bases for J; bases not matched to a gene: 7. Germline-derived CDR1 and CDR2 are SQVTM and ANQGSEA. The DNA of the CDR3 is TGCAGCGTCGGGAGCGGGGGTGTCTCTGGGGCCAACGTCCTGACTTTC. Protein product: CSVGSGGVSGANVLTF.

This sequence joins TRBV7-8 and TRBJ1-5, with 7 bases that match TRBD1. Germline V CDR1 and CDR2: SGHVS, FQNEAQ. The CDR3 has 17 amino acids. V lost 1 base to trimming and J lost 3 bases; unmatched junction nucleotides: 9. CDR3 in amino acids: CASSLVVTGVPNQPQHF. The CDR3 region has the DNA TGTGCCAGCAGCTTAGTCGTAACAGGGGTCCCCAATCAGCCCCAGCATTTT.

CDR3 DNA sequence: TGTGCCAGCAGCTTAGTACAGGGGAGCTCTGGAAACACCATATATTTT. This sequence encodes CASSLVQGSSGNTIYF. The J gene is TRBJ1-3, the V gene TRBV7-2, with 7 nucleotides matching TRBD1. Germline assignment: CDR1 SGHTA and CDR2 FQGNSA. This CDR3 is built from 16 residues. J gave up 0 bases and V 1 base, and 3 bases lay outside the gene matches.

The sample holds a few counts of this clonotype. In nucleotides, the CDR3 is TGTGCCAGCAGCTCCGGGACTAGCGAGCAAGAGACCCAGTACTTC. This gives the protein CASSSGTSEQETQYF. V is TRBV7-9 and J is TRBJ2-5, with 10 bases lining up with TRBD2. Germline V CDR1 and CDR2: SEHNR, FQNEAQ (reference sequence). The CDR3 sequence is 15 residues long. J lost 2 bases, V lost 4 bases, and 4 bases had no gene match. Drawing the rest from reference TRBV7-9 and TRBJ2-5, the complete variable domain is DTGVSQNPRHKITKRGQNVTFRCDPISEHNRLYWYRQTLGQGPEFLTYFQNEAQLEKSRLLSDRFSAERPKGSFSTLEIQRTEQGDSAMYLCASSSGTSEQETQYFGPGTRLLVL.

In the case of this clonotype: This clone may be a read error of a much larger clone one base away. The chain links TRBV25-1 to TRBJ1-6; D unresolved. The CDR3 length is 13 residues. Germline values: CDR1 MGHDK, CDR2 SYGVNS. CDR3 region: CACSYVANSPLHF. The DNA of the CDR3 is TGTGCCTGCAGTTACGTCGCGAATTCACCCCTCCACTTT.

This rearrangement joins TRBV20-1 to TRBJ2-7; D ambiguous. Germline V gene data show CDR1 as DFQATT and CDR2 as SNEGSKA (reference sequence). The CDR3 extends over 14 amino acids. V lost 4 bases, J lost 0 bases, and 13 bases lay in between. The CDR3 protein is CSAKYLLSSYEQYF. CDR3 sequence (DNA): TGCAGTGCTAAGTACCTATTATCCTCCTACGAGCAGTACTTC.

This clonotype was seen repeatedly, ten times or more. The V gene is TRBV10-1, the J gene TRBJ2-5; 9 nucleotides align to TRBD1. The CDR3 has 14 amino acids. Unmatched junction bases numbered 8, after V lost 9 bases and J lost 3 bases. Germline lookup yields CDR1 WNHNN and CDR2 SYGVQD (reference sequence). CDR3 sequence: CARLKGQGEETQYF. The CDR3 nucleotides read TGCGCCAGGCTAAAGGGACAGGGCGAAGAGACCCAGTACTTC.

CDR3: CASSLTPNKIYGYTF. For the CDR3, the DNA is TGTGCCAGCAGCTTAACCCCAAACAAGATCTATGGCTACACCTTC. V gene TRBV7-9 combines with J gene TRBJ1-2; D not resolved. Trimming left V 2 bases short and J 4 bases short, with 14 bases between. Germline loops: CDR1 SEHNR, CDR2 FQNEAQ (reference sequence). This CDR3 region has 15 residues.

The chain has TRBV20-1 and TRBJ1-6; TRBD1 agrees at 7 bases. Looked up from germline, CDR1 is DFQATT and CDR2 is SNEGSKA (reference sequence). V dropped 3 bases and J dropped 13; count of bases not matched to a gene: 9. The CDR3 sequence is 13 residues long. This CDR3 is CSASDRVGQPLHF. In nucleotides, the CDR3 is TGCAGTGCTAGCGACAGGGTAGGTCAGCCCCTCCACTTT.

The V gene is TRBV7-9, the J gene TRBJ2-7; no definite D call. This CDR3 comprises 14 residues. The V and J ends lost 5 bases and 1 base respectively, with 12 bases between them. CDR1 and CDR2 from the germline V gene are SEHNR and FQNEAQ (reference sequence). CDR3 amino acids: CASSTHQASYEQYF. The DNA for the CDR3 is TGTGCCAGCAGCACCCATCAGGCATCCTACGAGCAGTACTTC.

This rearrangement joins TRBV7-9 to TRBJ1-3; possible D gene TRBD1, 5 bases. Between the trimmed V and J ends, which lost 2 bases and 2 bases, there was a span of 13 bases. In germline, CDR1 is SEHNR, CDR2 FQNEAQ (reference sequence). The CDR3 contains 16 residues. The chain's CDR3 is CASSLRTRGAGNTIYF. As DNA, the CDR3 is TGTGCCAGCAGCTTAAGGACCCGGGGGGCTGGAAACACCATATATTTT.